This T cell receptor beta chain was captured in a study of blood T cell repertoires in COVID-19. Background on the study: There were acute and convalescent COVID-19 samples, and they came from the United States, Italy and Spain. The cDNA or gDNA used as material had been derived from T cells, B-cell-depleted T cells, or PBMCs.

J lost 9 bases, V lost 5 bases, and 5 bases had no gene match. Germline-derived CDR1 and CDR2 are SGHAT and FQNNGV. The CDR3 contains 14 residues. Authors' methods: Reference gene primer amplification gave estimated nucleated cell counts. Only in-frame clones appear in the TCRdb table, and some are missing; sequencing was by immunoSEQ multiplex PCR. V, J and clone size were drawn from that table, and D and trimming were deduced from the DNA. The sample lists about 49,000 clones, about 85% occurring once. The chain employs TRBV11-2 and TRBJ1-6, with 9 nucleotides matching TRBD1. This TCR derives from a man aged 35 to 55 with active COVID-19. Sequenced sample: peripheral blood. In DNA, the CDR3 is TGTGCCAGCAGCGGGGACAGGGCGGTTTCACCCCTCCACTTT. It codes for CASSGDRAVSPLHF.